This T cell receptor beta chain comes out of a study of identifying expanded T cells in peripheral blood. Collection occurred without any documented infections or immune events in donors. Worth noting for this clone: Its antigen remains unknown.

Sequencing used immunoSEQ multiplex PCR; TCRdb keeps in-frame clones, though not all of them. The sample shows 58,000 or so clones, about 80% of them seen only once. The germline gives CDR1 SGHDT, CDR2 YYEEEE. Trimming removed 2 bases from V and 1 base from J, with 6 bases in between. The CDR3 is made up of 13 amino acids. Study observations and caveats: Differentially abundant clones: about 1.3 between replicates, just under 17 at around 15 days, 19 at four. Variance in clone template counts between approximately two-week samples significantly increased with total template count across all healthy donors.

The sequenced sample consisted of blood. The source of this sequence is a person aged 18-69 years in good health. The chain is built from TRBV5-6 and TRBJ2-5, with D hard to call. The CDR3 sequence: CASSFRAQETQYF. The CDR3 DNA reads TGTGCCAGCAGCTTTCGGGCCCAAGAGACCCAGTACTTC.